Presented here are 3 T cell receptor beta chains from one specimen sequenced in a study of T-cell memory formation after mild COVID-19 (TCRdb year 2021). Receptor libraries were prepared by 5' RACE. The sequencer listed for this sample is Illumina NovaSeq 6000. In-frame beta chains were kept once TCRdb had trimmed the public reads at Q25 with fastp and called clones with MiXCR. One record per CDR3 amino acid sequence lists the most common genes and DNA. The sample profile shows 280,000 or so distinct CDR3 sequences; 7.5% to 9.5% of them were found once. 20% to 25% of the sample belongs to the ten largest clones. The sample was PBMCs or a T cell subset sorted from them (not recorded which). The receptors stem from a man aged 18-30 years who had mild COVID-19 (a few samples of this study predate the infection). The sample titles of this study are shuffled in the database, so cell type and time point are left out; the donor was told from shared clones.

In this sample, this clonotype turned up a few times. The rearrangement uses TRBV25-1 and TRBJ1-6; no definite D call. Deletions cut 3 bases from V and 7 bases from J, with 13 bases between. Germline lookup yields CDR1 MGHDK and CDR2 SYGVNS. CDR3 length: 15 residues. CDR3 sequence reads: CASSEGDGRNSPLHF. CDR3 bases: TGTGCCAGCAGTGAGGGCGATGGGAGGAATTCACCCCTCCACTTT.

Written as DNA, the CDR3 is TGCGCCAGCAGCCAAGATCTTAGAGTTCTGGGGGGAGAGACCCAGTACTTC. Translating gives CASSQDLRVLGGETQYF. The chain combines TRBV4-1 with TRBJ2-5, with D maybe TRBD2 (6 bases). The V end was cut by 0 bases, the J end by 4 bases, with 18 bases between. This CDR3 is 17 amino acids long. Per germline, CDR1 MGHRA and CDR2 YSYEKL.

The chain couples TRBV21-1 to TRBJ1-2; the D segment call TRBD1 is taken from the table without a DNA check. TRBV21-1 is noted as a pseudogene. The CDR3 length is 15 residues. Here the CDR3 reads CASSKTLRELAGYTF. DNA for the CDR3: TGTGCCAGCAGCAAAACTCTCCGGGAATTGGCTGGCTACACCTTC.